This T cell receptor beta chain was identified during a study of low-dose radiotherapy and immunotherapy resistance in tumors. The CDR3 covers 15 residues. CDR1 is SGHAT, CDR2 FQNNGV, per germline. The germline V and J ends were trimmed by 7 bases and 5 bases, with 20 bases remaining between them. TRAV and TRBV primers primed cDNA for both TCRalpha and TCRbeta. The authors amplified TCRs for approximately 20 PCR cycles with a constant-region primer and a V-primer adapter. Each CDR3 protein is one row after TCRdb ran MiXCR on the reads. The repertoire holds approximately 100,000 distinct CDR3 sequences, with around 20% as singletons. This clonotype has a handful of counts. Time point: after trial treatment. Treatment noted: LDRT plus nivolumab, ipilimumab, low-dose cyclophosphamide and aspirin (RACIN trial).

Sequenced material: PBMCs, taken after low-dose radiotherapy plus immunotherapy. This clonotype originated in a male donor with prostate cancer. V and J are TRBV11-2 and TRBJ2-5, with a tentative D call TRBD2 (6 bases). CDR3 nucleotide sequence: TGTGCCAGCACCCCCAGGGCGGGACCTAGGGAGACCCAGTACTTC. Amino acid sequence: CASTPRAGPRETQYF.